This entry is about one T cell receptor beta chain. What it recognizes is unknown. Germline CDR1 reads KGHSH; CDR2 reads LQKENI. V was clipped by 6 bases and J by 6 bases, with 12 bases between them. There are 13 residues in the CDR3. This sample stems from a study of follicular helper T cells after annual influenza vaccination. Study at large: Across the 2013-2014, 2014-2015 and 2015-2016 vaccination seasons, some subjects were resampled. Findings of the study overall: For non-cTfh compartments, undersampling could not be ruled out. Day 7 ICOS+CD38+ clones later appeared mostly in ICOS-CD38- cTfh.

Community-dwelling subjects without influenza vaccination in the prior 6 months were enrolled. Assay used: immunoSEQ multiplex PCR; TCRdb lists only in-frame clones, some missing. The repertoire holds about 11,000 clones, with around 79% as singletons. V is TRBV18 and J is TRBJ1-5; D possibly corresponds to TRBD1 (6 bases). Sequenced material: CXCR5- memory CD4+ T cells sorted from blood, taken 6 weeks after influenza vaccination. This receptor was taken from an adult who received the influenza vaccine. CDR3 region: CASSRKGGQPQHF. CDR3 nucleotide sequence: TGTGCCAGCTCCCGGAAAGGGGGTCAGCCCCAGCATTTT.